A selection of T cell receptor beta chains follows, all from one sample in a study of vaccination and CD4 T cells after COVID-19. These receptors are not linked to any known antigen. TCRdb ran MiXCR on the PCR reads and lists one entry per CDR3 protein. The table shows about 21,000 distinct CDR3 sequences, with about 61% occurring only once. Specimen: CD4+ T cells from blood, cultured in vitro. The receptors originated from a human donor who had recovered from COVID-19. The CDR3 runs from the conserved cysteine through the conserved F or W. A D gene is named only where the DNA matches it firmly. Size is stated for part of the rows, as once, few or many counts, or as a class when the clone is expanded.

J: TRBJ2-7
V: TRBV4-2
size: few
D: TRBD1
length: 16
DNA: TGTGCCAGCAGCCAAGCCAAGGCAGGGGGCCCCTACGAGCAGTACTTC
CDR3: CASSQAKAGGPYEQYF

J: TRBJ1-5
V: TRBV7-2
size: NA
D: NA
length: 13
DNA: TGTGCCAGCAGCACGCAGCCCAATCAGCCCCAGCATTTT
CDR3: CASSTQPNQPQHF

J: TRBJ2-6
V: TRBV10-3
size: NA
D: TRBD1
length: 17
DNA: TGTGCCATCAGACGACAGGGGGTTGCTTCTGGGGCCAACGTCCTGACTTTC
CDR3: CAIRRQGVASGANVLTF

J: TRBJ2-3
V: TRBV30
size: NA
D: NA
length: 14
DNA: TGTGCCTGGAGTACGGGCGGGAGCACAGATACGCAGTATTTT
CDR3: CAWSTGGSTDTQYF

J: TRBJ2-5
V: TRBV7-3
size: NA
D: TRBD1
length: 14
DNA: TGTGCCAGCAGCTTTCAGGGGGCCCAAGAGACCCAGTACTTC
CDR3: CASSFQGAQETQYF

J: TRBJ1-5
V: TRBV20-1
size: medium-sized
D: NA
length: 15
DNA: TGCAGTGCTAGAGAACCGCGTCCCGGCAATCAGCCCCAGCATTTT
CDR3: CSAREPRPGNQPQHF

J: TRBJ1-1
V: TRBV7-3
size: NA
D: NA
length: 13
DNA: TGTGCCAGCAGCTTAACTTCCCAAAATGAAGCTTTCTTT
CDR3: CASSLTSQNEAFF

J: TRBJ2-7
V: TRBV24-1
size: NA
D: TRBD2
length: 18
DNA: TGTGCCACCAGTGATTTCGGGCCTTCTAGCGGGAGGGCGTATGAGCAGTACTTC
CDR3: CATSDFGPSSGRAYEQYF

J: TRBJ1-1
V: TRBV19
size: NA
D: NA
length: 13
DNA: TGTGCCAGCTTCCGGTGGGGCGCACTAGAAGCTTTCTTT
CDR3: CASFRWGALEAFF

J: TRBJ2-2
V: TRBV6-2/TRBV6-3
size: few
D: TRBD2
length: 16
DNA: TGTGCCAGCAGTTACTCGAGTGCTAGCGGGACCGGGGAGCTGTTTTTT
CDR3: CASSYSSASGTGELFF

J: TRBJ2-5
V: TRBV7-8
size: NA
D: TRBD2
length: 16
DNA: TGTGCCAGCAGCTCCCCCTTTAGCGGGACTCAAGAGACCCAGTACTTC
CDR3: CASSSPFSGTQETQYF

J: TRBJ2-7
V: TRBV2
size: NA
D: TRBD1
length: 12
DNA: TGTGCCAGCCTAACAGGGGGAGGCGAGCAGTACTTC
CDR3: CASLTGGGEQYF

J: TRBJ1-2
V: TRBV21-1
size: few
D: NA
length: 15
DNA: TGTGCCAGCAGCAAAGCAGGACAGGCGCCCTGTGGCTACACCTTC
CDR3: CASSKAGQAPCGYTF

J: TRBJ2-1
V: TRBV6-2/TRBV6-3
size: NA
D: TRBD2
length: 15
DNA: TGTGCCAGCCGGGGACTAGCGGCACTGGGGGGTGAGCAGTTCTTC
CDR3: CASRGLAALGGEQFF

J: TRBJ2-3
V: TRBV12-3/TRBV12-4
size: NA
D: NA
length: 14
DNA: TGTGCCAGCACCCCGGGGCTTAGCACAGATACGCAGTATTTT
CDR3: CASTPGLSTDTQYF

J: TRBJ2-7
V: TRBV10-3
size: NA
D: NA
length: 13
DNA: TGTGCCATCAGTGAACAGGGCTCGGGCGAGCAGTACTTC
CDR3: CAISEQGSGEQYF

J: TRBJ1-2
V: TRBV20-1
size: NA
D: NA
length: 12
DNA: TGCAGTGCCCTGGTTGGGGCTATTGGCTACACCTTC
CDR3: CSALVGAIGYTF

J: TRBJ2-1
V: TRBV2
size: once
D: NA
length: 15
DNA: TGTGCCAGCAGTGCGGGACTCCCGGGAGTATCAGAGCAGTTCTTC
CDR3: CASSAGLPGVSEQFF